The 22 T cell receptor beta chains given below trace back to one sample, sequenced in a study of STAT3 mutations in large granular lymphocyte leukemia. These receptors' targets are unknown. Study-level results: Every T-cell large granular lymphocyte leukemia patient had at least one immunodominant TCR beta clonotype.

Here immunoSEQ multiplex PCR was the method, and the copy in TCRdb shows in-frame clones only, minus some. The sample includes about 1,300 clones, roughly 55% of them seen just once. The specimen was peripheral blood mononuclear cells. These receptors originate from a man between 60 and 75 years old with T-cell large granular lymphocyte leukemia. Some clones in this sample may be carry-over from other donors' samples.

The chain has TRBV5-1 and TRBJ2-5; the match to TRBD1 covers 8 bases. This CDR3 is built from 14 residues. V gave up 4 bases and J gave up 5 bases; unmatched junction bases: 7. The germline gives CDR1 SGHRS, CDR2 YFSETQ. The CDR3 reads CASSPGTGVETQYF. CDR3 sequence (DNA): TGCGCCAGCAGCCCTGGGACAGGCGTTGAGACCCAGTACTTC.

This clone showed up just a few times. The chain combines TRBV11-3 with TRBJ2-7; 10 bases are shared with TRBD2. The CDR3 loop spans 13 amino acids. The J segment lost 5 bases and the V segment lost 6 bases, leaving 4 bases of the junction unmatched. Germline V gene lookup returns CDR1 SGHNT and CDR2 YENEEA. CDR3 coding DNA: TGTGCCAGCAGGGCTAGCGGGAGCGACGAGCAGTACTTC. Protein product: CASRASGSDEQYF.

This clone was counted between two and nine times. V usage is TRBV6-5 and J usage is TRBJ2-7, with D possibly TRBD1 on 5 matching bases. Germline loops: CDR1 MNHEY, CDR2 SVGAGI. The germline V and J ends were trimmed by 0 bases and 12 bases, with 12 bases remaining between them. CDR3 length: 12 residues. The CDR3 loop is CASSYSRGLWYF. The CDR3 nucleotides are TGTGCCAGCAGTTACTCAAGGGGTTTATGGTACTTC.

V usage is TRBV25-1 and J usage is TRBJ2-5; TRBD2 aligns across 7 bases. J lost 2 bases, V lost 4 bases, and 4 bases had no gene match. Germline V gene data show CDR1 as MGHDK and CDR2 as SYGVNS. This CDR3 has 14 amino acids. CDR3 region: CASSVREGQETQYF. CDR3 DNA sequence: TGTGCCAGCAGTGTCAGGGAGGGGCAAGAGACCCAGTACTTC. Based on the CDR3 plus reference TRBV25-1 and TRBJ2-5, the full variable domain is EADIYQTPRYLVIGTGKKITLECSQTMGHDKMYWYQQDPGMELHLIHYSYGVNSTEKGDLSSESTVSRIRTEHFPLTLESARPSHTSQYLCASSVREGQETQYFGPGTRLLVL.

The V call is TRBV18, the J call TRBJ1-3, with 7 bases identical to TRBD1. Germline V lookup: CDR1 KGHSH, CDR2 LQKENI. The CDR3 covers 16 residues. With V trimmed by 2 bases and J by 2 bases, 6 bases remained unmatched. CDR3 sequence (DNA): TGTGCCAGCTCACCAAAGACAGGGAACGCTGGAAACACCATATATTTT. It yields the protein CASSPKTGNAGNTIYF.

The chain carries TRBV4-2 and TRBJ2-5; TRBD2 is a possible D gene (5 bases). Germline V lookup: CDR1 LGHNA, CDR2 YNFKEQ. This CDR3 is built from 14 residues. Between the trimmed V and J ends, which lost 6 bases and 7 bases, there was a span of 18 bases. Written as DNA, the CDR3 is TGTGCCAGCAGGCTAGCTGGTCTCCTGGGGACCCAGTACTTC. It encodes CASRLAGLLGTQYF.

This chain joins TRBV18 and TRBJ1-4; D is perhaps TRBD1 (5 bases). Germline V gene data show CDR1 as KGHSH and CDR2 as LQKENI. The CDR3 is made up of 17 amino acids. The ends were cut back, 2 bases at V and 0 bases at J, with 13 bases in the middle. The chain's CDR3 is CASSPTLVQATNEKLFF. The CDR3 DNA is TGTGCCAGCTCACCAACTCTTGTACAGGCAACTAATGAAAAACTGTTTTTT.

The rearrangement links TRBV7-9 to TRBJ2-7; D may be TRBD2 (5 bases). Germline V gives CDR1 SEHNR, CDR2 FQNEAQ (reference sequence). V dropped 0 bases and J dropped 4 bases, with 10 bases sitting between them. The CDR3 loop spans 14 amino acids. The CDR3 loop is CASSLAGVHYEQYF. CDR3 sequence (DNA): TGTGCCAGCAGCTTAGCCGGGGTCCATTACGAGCAGTACTTC.

The gene calls are TRBV7-8 and TRBJ2-7; D gene uncertain. Trimming pared 5 bases from V and 0 bases from J, leaving 5 bases between. The CDR3 sequence is 12 residues long. From germline, CDR1 is SGHVS and CDR2 FQNEAQ. CDR3 protein: CASSPSSYEQYF. The CDR3 DNA is TGTGCCAGCAGCCCATCCTCCTACGAGCAGTACTTC.

This clone was detected only a few times. The rearrangement links TRBV5-8 to TRBJ2-7; D remains unclear. The CDR3 covers 14 residues. Trimming stripped 2 bases from V and 3 bases from J, with 12 bases between. Germline values: CDR1 SGHTS, CDR2 YDEGEE. The CDR3 DNA follows: TGTGCCAGCAGCTTAGTCGACGGAGACTACGAGCAGTACTTC. Translation gives CASSLVDGDYEQYF.

This rearrangement joins TRBV6-5 to TRBJ2-7; maybe TRBD2 (5 bases). The CDR3 totals 13 residues. V lost 7 bases to trimming and J lost 4 bases, with 14 bases between them. In germline, CDR1 is MNHEY, CDR2 SVGAGI. The CDR3 is CASTVFGSYEQYF. CDR3 DNA: TGTGCCAGCACGGTATTTGGGAGTTACGAGCAGTACTTC.

This sequence joins TRBV7-9 and TRBJ2-5, with D perhaps matching TRBD1 or TRBD2 (5 bases each). The V end lost 3 bases, the J end lost 5 bases, and 10 bases lay between the germline ends. Germline CDR1 SEHNR, CDR2 FQNEAQ (reference sequence). CDR3 length equals 13 residues. CDR3 DNA: TGTGCCAGCAGCTTGGACTGGGGGGAGACCCAGTACTTC. This gives the protein CASSLDWGETQYF.

This clone was counted between two and nine times. This sequence joins TRBV27 and TRBJ1-2, with no clear D. The V gene lost 2 bases and the J gene lost 4 bases, with 8 bases spanning the gap. The CDR3 totals 13 residues. Germline V gene data show CDR1 as MNHEY and CDR2 as SMNVEV (reference sequence). CDR3 in DNA: TGTGCCAGCAGTTTAAACGAGGGCTATGGCTACACCTTC. Its protein product is CASSLNEGYGYTF.

This clone was recorded only once. V usage is TRBV30 and J usage is TRBJ1-2; the D is unclear. The CDR3 has 16 residues. Per the germline V gene, CDR1 is GTSNPN and CDR2 is SVGIG (reference sequence). V gave up 2 bases and J gave up 4 bases, with 20 bases separating them. This CDR3 reads CAWSPTVTSPLYGYTF. In DNA form, the CDR3 reads TGTGCCTGGAGTCCGACCGTGACATCACCTCTCTATGGCTACACCTTC.

This chain connects TRBV7-9 to TRBJ1-1, with 11 bases aligning to TRBD1. Germline values: CDR1 SEHNR, CDR2 FQNEAQ (reference sequence). Trimming took 5 bases from V and 7 from J; bases not matched to a gene: 9. This CDR3 is built from 15 residues. This chain's CDR3 is CASSPPRTGGFEAFF. The CDR3 region has the DNA TGTGCCAGCAGCCCACCCCGGACAGGGGGCTTTGAAGCTTTCTTT.

V usage is TRBV7-2 and J usage is TRBJ2-5; 15 nucleotides match TRBD2. Unmatched junction bases numbered 2, after V lost 0 bases and J lost 6 bases. CDR3 length equals 16 residues. Per the germline V gene, CDR1 is SGHTA and CDR2 is FQGNSA. For the CDR3, the DNA is TGTGCCAGCAGCTTAGCGGGGACTAGCGGGAGGCAGACCCAGTACTTC. Translating gives CASSLAGTSGRQTQYF.

This clone appeared a few times. The chain employs TRBV11-3 and TRBJ2-7; D remains unclear. Germline V gene data show CDR1 as SGHNT and CDR2 as YENEEA. The germline V and J ends were trimmed by 5 bases and 3 bases, with 5 bases remaining between them. The CDR3 runs to 11 residues. The CDR3 region has the DNA TGTGCCAGCAGCCTCTACTACGAGCAGTACTTC. It specifies CASSLYYEQYF.

This clone was seen a few times. The chain uses TRBV7-7 and TRBJ2-3; D may be TRBD1 (6 bases). The CDR3 is 15 amino acids. CDR1 is SSHAT, CDR2 FNYEAQ, per germline (reference sequence). The germline V and J ends were trimmed by 5 bases and 1 base, with 13 bases remaining between them. In DNA, the CDR3 is TGTGCCAGCAGCCTCAGCAGGGGACGCACAGATACGCAGTATTTT. This encodes CASSLSRGRTDTQYF.

This rearrangement joins TRBV7-9 to TRBJ2-5; maybe TRBD2 (6 bases). Trimming stripped 0 bases from V and 7 bases from J, with 15 bases between. The CDR3 totals 15 residues. The germline gives CDR1 SEHNR, CDR2 FQNEAQ (reference sequence). CDR3 region: CASSLAVAAQGTQYF. The CDR3 coding sequence is TGTGCCAGCAGCTTAGCGGTAGCGGCTCAGGGGACCCAGTACTTC. The variable domain in full, completed from reference TRBV7-9 and TRBJ2-5, reads DTGVSQNPRHKITKRGQNVTFRCDPISEHNRLYWYRQTLGQGPEFLTYFQNEAQLEKSRLLSDRFSAERPKGSFSTLEIQRTEQGDSAMYLCASSLAVAAQGTQYFGPGTRLLVL.

V usage is TRBV5-6 and J usage is TRBJ1-2; no clear D. The CDR3 length is 13 residues. Trimming took off 2 bases at V and 7 bases at J, with 12 bases between the two ends. CDR1 SGHDT and CDR2 YYEEEE come from the germline V gene. This CDR3 reads CASSFPVAGGYTF. Written as DNA, the CDR3 is TGTGCCAGCAGCTTCCCTGTTGCAGGTGGCTACACCTTC.

The sample holds a few counts of this clone. The chain joins TRBV27 to TRBJ2-7; 7 bases agree with TRBD1. Trimming removed 5 bases from V and 2 bases from J; junction bases left unmatched: 6. CDR1 MNHEY and CDR2 SMNVEV come from the germline V gene (reference sequence). CDR3 size: 14 residues. The CDR3 reads CASSPRDRPYEQYF. The CDR3 bases are TGTGCCAGCAGTCCTCGGGACAGACCCTACGAGCAGTACTTC.

The chain carries TRBV29-1 and TRBJ2-7; no clear D. This CDR3 has 14 residues. CDR1 and CDR2 from the germline V gene are SQVTM and ANQGSEA. Trimming took off 3 bases at V and 7 bases at J, with 19 bases between the two ends. DNA of the CDR3: TGCAGCGTTGAGGAACCGGGTCGGCTTACTGAGCAGTACTTC. As protein: CSVEEPGRLTEQYF.